These 29 T cell receptor beta chains share one sample of origin, sequenced in a study of blood T cell repertoires in COVID-19. The method was immunoSEQ multiplex PCR; TCRdb's version includes in-frame clones alone and lacks a portion of them. The sample has about 160,000 clones, over 70% seen once. The specimen sequenced was PBMCs or T cells enriched from blood (not recorded which). Receptors were obtained from a woman in her 40s with acute COVID-19.

The chain is built from TRBV7-3 and TRBJ2-1; 7 positions agree with TRBD1. The J segment lost 3 bases and the V segment lost 3 bases, leaving 2 bases of the junction unmatched. The CDR3 consists of 14 residues. Germline lookup yields CDR1 SGHTA and CDR2 FQGTGA. CDR3 coding DNA: TGTGCCAGCAGCTTTGGGGACAGCTACAATGAGCAGTTCTTC. It translates to CASSFGDSYNEQFF.

The gene calls are TRBV28 and TRBJ2-1; D possibly corresponds to TRBD2 (5 bases). V dropped 5 bases and J dropped 8 bases, with 16 bases sitting between them. Per germline, CDR1 MDHEN and CDR2 SYDVKM. The CDR3 extends over 14 amino acids. CDR3 sequence (DNA): TGTGCCAGCAGTCAATCCACTAGTTCCCATGAGCAGTTCTTC. This codes for CASSQSTSSHEQFF.

The chain uses TRBV2 and TRBJ1-5; perhaps TRBD1 as D (6 bases). Germline-derived CDR1 and CDR2 are SNHLY and FYNNEI. The ends were cut back, 4 bases at V and 5 bases at J, with 12 bases in the middle. This CDR3 comprises 14 residues. The CDR3 DNA sequence: TGTGCCAGCAGTGCAACAGGGATACATCAGCCCCAGCATTTT. It codes for CASSATGIHQPQHF.

The chain recombines TRBV9 with TRBJ2-7; weak D call: TRBD1 (6 bases). Germline-derived CDR1 and CDR2 are SGDLS and YYNGEE. V lost 0 bases and J lost 5, with 9 bases in between. The CDR3 has 13 residues. CDR3 nucleotides: TGTGCCAGCAGCGTAGAACAGGGAAACGAGCAGTACTTC. It codes for CASSVEQGNEQYF.

The CDR3 sequence is CASSLGGRSTEAFF. The DNA for the CDR3 is TGTGCCAGCAGCTTAGGGGGCCGGAGCACTGAAGCTTTCTTT. The rearrangement uses TRBV11-2 and TRBJ1-1; TRBD1 might be the D (5 bases). V lost 1 base to trimming and J lost 4 bases, with 10 bases between them. CDR3 length: 14 amino acids. Germline values: CDR1 SGHAT, CDR2 FQNNGV. Using reference TRBV11-2 and TRBJ1-1 for the parts outside the CDR3, the full variable domain is EAGVAQSPRYKIIEKRQSVAFWCNPISGHATLYWYQQILGQGPKLLIQFQNNGVVDDSQLPKDRFSAERLKGVDSTLKIQPAKLEDSAVYLCASSLGGRSTEAFFGQGTRLTVV.

The chain employs TRBV9 and TRBJ1-6, with 9 bases aligning to TRBD1. Germline V gives CDR1 SGDLS, CDR2 YYNGEE. The J segment lost 8 bases and the V segment lost 4 bases, leaving 4 bases of the junction unmatched. This CDR3 region has 14 residues. For the CDR3, the DNA is TGTGCCAGCAGCCGGGACAGGGATTATTCACCCCTCCACTTT. Translated, it gives CASSRDRDYSPLHF.

The J gene is TRBJ1-5, the V gene TRBV7-8; possibly TRBD1 for D (5 bases). The CDR3 is made up of 17 amino acids. Trimming took 1 base from V and 1 from J, leaving 14 bases between them. CDR1 and CDR2 from the germline V gene are SGHVS and FQNEAQ. The CDR3, as DNA: TGTGCCAGCAGCTTAGGCTATAGGACACAAAGCAATCAGCCCCAGCATTTT. Translation gives CASSLGYRTQSNQPQHF.

The chain carries TRBV14 and TRBJ1-6, with 8 bases identical to TRBD1. Germline V gene data show CDR1 as SGHDN and CDR2 as FVKESK. CDR3 length equals 16 residues. V shed 5 bases, J shed 5 bases, and the junction held 8 bases outside the gene matches. The chain's CDR3 is CASSRQTGGNNSPLHF. CDR3 nucleotides: TGTGCCAGCAGCAGGCAAACAGGGGGTAATAATTCACCCCTCCACTTT.

There are a few counts of this clone. V and J are TRBV5-1 and TRBJ2-1; 14 bases map to TRBD2. The CDR3 spans 18 residues. J lost 4 bases, V lost 2 bases, and 8 bases had no gene match. Germline CDR1 reads SGHRS; CDR2 reads YFSETQ. The CDR3 bases are TGCGCCAGCAGCTTAGGACTAGCGGGAGGTTGGGGGTACAATGAGCAGTTCTTC. Translated: CASSLGLAGGWGYNEQFF.

This sequence joins TRBV28 and TRBJ1-6; TRBD1 aligns across 8 bases. The CDR3 covers 15 residues. V was clipped by 5 bases and J by 5 bases; unmatched bases: 5. Germline values: CDR1 MDHEN, CDR2 SYDVKM. The CDR3 loop is CASSPPDRDNSPLHF. The DNA for the CDR3 is TGTGCCAGCAGTCCTCCGGACAGGGATAATTCACCCCTCCACTTT.

This sequence joins TRBV12-3 or TRBV12-4 and TRBJ2-7; weak D call: TRBD2 (6 bases). Trimming left V 5 bases short and J 7 bases short, with 15 bases between. The CDR3 length is 13 residues. For the CDR3, the DNA is TGTGCCAGCAGTCCGTCGTCTGGAGGGGAGCAGTACTTC. It translates to CASSPSSGGEQYF.

The rearrangement uses TRBV18 and TRBJ2-5; D ambiguous. The CDR3 spans 14 residues. V dropped 3 bases and J dropped 2 bases, with 10 bases sitting between them. CDR1 is KGHSH, CDR2 LQKENI, per germline. For the CDR3, the DNA is TGTGCCAGCTCACCCTCCAGGAATCAAGAGACCCAGTACTTC. Its translation: CASSPSRNQETQYF.

The chain carries TRBV27 and TRBJ1-2, with 9 bases fitting TRBD1. V was pared by 5 bases and J by 5 bases, with 9 bases of the junction left unmatched. Germline V gene sequence: CDR1 MNHEY, CDR2 SMNVEV (reference sequence). This CDR3 region has 15 residues. CDR3 sequence: CASSPGQGKGYGYTF. The CDR3 DNA reads as TGTGCCAGCAGTCCGGGACAGGGAAAAGGGTATGGCTACACCTTC.

The rearrangement links TRBV7-9 to TRBJ2-3, with D perhaps TRBD2 (6 bases). This CDR3 comprises 14 residues. The V and J ends lost 5 bases and 6 bases respectively, with 15 bases between them. Germline-derived CDR1 and CDR2 are SEHNR and FQNEAQ (reference sequence). The CDR3 loop is CASSPRTKGDTQYF. The CDR3 DNA sequence: TGTGCCAGCAGCCCCAGGACTAAAGGGGATACGCAGTATTTT.

CDR3 sequence (DNA): TGTGCCATCAGCGGGACACCGGGCCATAACTATGGCTACACCTTC. The encoded protein is CAISGTPGHNYGYTF. The chain carries TRBV10-3 and TRBJ1-2, with D perhaps matching TRBD1 (6 bases). Germline V gene lookup returns CDR1 ENHRY and CDR2 SYGVKD. CDR3 length equals 15 residues. Deletions cut 6 bases from V and 1 base from J, with 15 bases between.

The chain employs TRBV4-1 and TRBJ1-2; possible D gene TRBD1, 6 bases. Deletions cut 1 base from V and 5 bases from J, with 14 bases between. The CDR3 loop spans 15 amino acids. Germline values: CDR1 MGHRA, CDR2 YSYEKL. The CDR3 DNA reads as TGCGCCAGCAGCCAAGTTGAGGGGGTTATGTATGGCTACACCTTC. Encoded protein: CASSQVEGVMYGYTF.

The chain is built from TRBV7-2 and TRBJ1-2; 9 bases fit TRBD1. The CDR3 runs to 13 residues. V shed 4 bases and J 6 bases; nucleotides not matched to a gene: 3. The germline V gene encodes CDR1 SGHTA and CDR2 FQGNSA. Written as DNA, the CDR3 is TGTGCCAGCAGCTCCGGGACAGGGAATGGCTACACCTTC. Translation gives CASSSGTGNGYTF.

The chain is built from TRBV5-5 and TRBJ2-7; D is uncertain. V was clipped by 1 base and J by 0 bases, with 14 bases between them. The CDR3 has 16 amino acids. From germline, CDR1 is SGHKS and CDR2 YYEKEE (reference sequence). The CDR3 bases are TGTGCCAGCAGCTTGAGGTGGCTAGAGCACTCCTACGAGCAGTACTTC. This codes for CASSLRWLEHSYEQYF.

The chain carries TRBV6-1 and TRBJ2-2, with 7 bases fitting TRBD1. V trimming: 6 bases; J trimming: 4 bases; junction bases outside the gene matches: 5. Germline V gene data show CDR1 as MNHNS and CDR2 as SASEGT. The CDR3 loop spans 14 amino acids. The CDR3 DNA is TGTGCCAGCAGGGCAGGGGGTAGCACCGGGGAGCTGTTTTTT. Protein: CASRAGGSTGELFF.

The genes are TRBV9 and TRBJ1-2, with D hard to call. Trimming took off 3 bases at V and 2 bases at J, with 14 bases between the two ends. The CDR3 extends over 15 amino acids. Germline loops: CDR1 SGDLS, CDR2 YYNGEE. The CDR3 nucleotides read TGTGCCAGCAGCGGCGCAAGCACCCTGAACTATGGCTACACCTTC. Protein: CASSGASTLNYGYTF.

This clone appeared a single time. The chain carries TRBV29-1 and TRBJ1-2, with 10 bases lining up with TRBD1. Looked up from germline, CDR1 is SQVTM and CDR2 is ANQGSEA. This CDR3 has 15 residues. V lost 1 base and J lost 2; bases outside the gene matches: 4. The CDR3 DNA sequence: TGCAGCGTTGAAGGTGACAGGGGGCGAAACTATGGCTACACCTTC. This encodes CSVEGDRGRNYGYTF.

This sequence joins TRBV5-4 and TRBJ2-7, with 7 positions matching TRBD2. This CDR3 region has 14 residues. V gave up 4 bases and J gave up 12 bases; unmatched junction bases: 16. CDR1 and CDR2 (germline): SGHNT, YYREEE (reference sequence). CDR3 loop: CASSPGTTLDRPYF. The CDR3 DNA reads as TGTGCCAGCAGCCCCGGGACTACCCTCGATAGGCCGTACTTC.

The chain combines TRBV29-1 with TRBJ1-1; D might be TRBD1 (6 bases). Trimming left V 4 bases short and J 4 bases short, with 13 bases between. Germline CDR1 and CDR2: SQVTM and ANQGSEA. This CDR3 contains 13 residues. In DNA, the CDR3 is TGCAGCGTTGCAGGGGTTTTGAGCACTGAAGCTTTCTTT. Protein sequence: CSVAGVLSTEAFF. The full variable domain, rest sourced from reference TRBV29-1 and TRBJ1-1, is SAVISQKPSRDICQRGTSLTIQCQVDSQVTMMFWYRQQPGQSLTLIATANQGSEATYESGFVIDKFPISRPNLTFSTLTVSNMSPEDSSIYLCSVAGVLSTEAFFGQGTRLTVV.

The V and J genes are TRBV2 and TRBJ1-1; perhaps TRBD1 as D (5 bases). This CDR3 contains 12 residues. V lost 6 bases, J lost 6 bases, and 11 bases lay in between. In germline, CDR1 is SNHLY, CDR2 FYNNEI. The CDR3 DNA is TGTGCCAGCAGAAGCGACAGTCCTGAAGCTTTCTTT. Translating it yields CASRSDSPEAFF.

V usage is TRBV6-1 and J usage is TRBJ1-3; D perhaps matches TRBD1 (6 bases). This CDR3 contains 14 residues. V lost 2 bases and J lost 8, with 13 bases in between. In germline, CDR1 is MNHNS, CDR2 SASEGT. The CDR3 region has the DNA TGTGCCAGCAGTGAAAGCGTGGGGGCATACACCATATATTTT. Its protein product is CASSESVGAYTIYF.

This sequence joins TRBV12-3 or TRBV12-4 and TRBJ2-3, with D possibly matching TRBD1 (6 bases). V lost 5 bases, J lost 13 bases, and 13 bases lay in between. The CDR3 has 11 amino acids. This CDR3 is CASSEQGPEYF. CDR3 DNA sequence: TGTGCCAGCAGTGAACAGGGACCCGAGTATTTT.

This chain connects TRBV4-1 to TRBJ1-5, with 8 bases matching TRBD1. V lost 3 bases and J lost 2; bases outside the gene matches: 6. The CDR3 spans 16 residues. In germline, CDR1 is MGHRA, CDR2 YSYEKL. CDR3 region: CASSQHDRGGNQPQHF. The DNA for the CDR3 is TGCGCCAGCAGCCAGCACGACAGGGGTGGCAATCAGCCCCAGCATTTT.

The chain couples TRBV5-4 to TRBJ2-5, with D perhaps matching TRBD1 (6 bases). Trimming cost V 1 base and J 2 bases, with 12 bases left between them. The germline gives CDR1 SGHNT, CDR2 YYREEE (reference sequence). There are 15 residues in the CDR3. CDR3 DNA sequence: TGTGCCAGCAGCTTGCCGGACAGATCTCAAGAGACCCAGTACTTC. Translating it yields CASSLPDRSQETQYF.

This chain uses TRBV5-1 with TRBJ2-1; 8 bases line up with TRBD2. The V segment lost 4 bases and the J segment 4 bases; nucleotides outside the gene matches: 13. This CDR3 is 17 amino acids long. Germline V CDR1 and CDR2: SGHRS, YFSETQ. CDR3 loop: CASSLSPGLGGYNEQFF. Here the CDR3 DNA reads TGCGCCAGCAGCCTCAGTCCGGGACTAGGAGGGTACAATGAGCAGTTCTTC.